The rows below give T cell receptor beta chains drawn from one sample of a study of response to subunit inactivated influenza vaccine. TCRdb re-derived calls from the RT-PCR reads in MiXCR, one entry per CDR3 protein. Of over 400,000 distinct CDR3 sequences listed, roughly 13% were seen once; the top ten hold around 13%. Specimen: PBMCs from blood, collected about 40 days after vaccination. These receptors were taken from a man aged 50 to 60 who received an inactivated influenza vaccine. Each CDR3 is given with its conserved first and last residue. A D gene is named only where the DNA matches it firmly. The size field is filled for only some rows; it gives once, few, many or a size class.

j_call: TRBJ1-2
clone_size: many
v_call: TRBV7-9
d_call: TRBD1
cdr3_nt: TGTGCCAGCAGCCGTTCCGGGACAGCATATGGCTACACCTTC
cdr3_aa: CASSRSGTAYGYTF

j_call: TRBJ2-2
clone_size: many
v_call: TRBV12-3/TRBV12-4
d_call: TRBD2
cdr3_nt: TGTGCCAGCAGCTTAGCGGGGGGAACCGGGGAGCTGTTTTTT
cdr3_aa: CASSLAGGTGELFF

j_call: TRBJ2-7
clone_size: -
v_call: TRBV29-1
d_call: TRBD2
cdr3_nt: TGCAGCGCAATGACTAGCGGGAGAGGCGAGCAGTACTTC
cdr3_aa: CSAMTSGRGEQYF

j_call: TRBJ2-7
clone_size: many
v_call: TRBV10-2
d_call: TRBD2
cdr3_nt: TGCGCCAGCAGTGTTCGTAGCGGGGGGGGCTACGAGCAGTACTTC
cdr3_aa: CASSVRSGGGYEQYF

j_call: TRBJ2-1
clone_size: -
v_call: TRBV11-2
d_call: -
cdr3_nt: TGTGCCAGCAGCTTAGTCCTTAGCAATGAGCAGTTCTTC
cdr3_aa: CASSLVLSNEQFF

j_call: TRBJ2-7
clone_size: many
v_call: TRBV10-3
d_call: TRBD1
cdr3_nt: TGTGCCATCAGACTCCCTACAGGGGACGAGCAGTACTTC
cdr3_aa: CAIRLPTGDEQYF

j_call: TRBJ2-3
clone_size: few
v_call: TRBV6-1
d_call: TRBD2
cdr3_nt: TGTGCCAGCAGCACTAGCGGGAGGGCTCGAGATACGCAGTATTTT
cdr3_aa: CASSTSGRARDTQYF

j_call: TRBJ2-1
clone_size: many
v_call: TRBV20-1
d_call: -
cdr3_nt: TGCAGTGCTAGTGGGGGACCAAACAATGAGCAGTTCTTC
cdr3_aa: CSASGGPNNEQFF

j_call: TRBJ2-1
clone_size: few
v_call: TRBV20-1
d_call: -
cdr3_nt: TGCAGTGCTAGGGAGGGATCAGGGTCCAATGAGCAGTTCTTC
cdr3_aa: CSAREGSGSNEQFF

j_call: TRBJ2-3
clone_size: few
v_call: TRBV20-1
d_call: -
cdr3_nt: TGCAGTGCTAGAGATTTCGTGAGCACAGATACGCAGTATTTT
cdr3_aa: CSARDFVSTDTQYF

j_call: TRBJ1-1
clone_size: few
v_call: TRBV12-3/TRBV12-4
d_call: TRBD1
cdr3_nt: TGTGCCAGCAGTCCCCAGGGGGCCCGCGCTGAAGCTTTCTTT
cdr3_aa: CASSPQGARAEAFF